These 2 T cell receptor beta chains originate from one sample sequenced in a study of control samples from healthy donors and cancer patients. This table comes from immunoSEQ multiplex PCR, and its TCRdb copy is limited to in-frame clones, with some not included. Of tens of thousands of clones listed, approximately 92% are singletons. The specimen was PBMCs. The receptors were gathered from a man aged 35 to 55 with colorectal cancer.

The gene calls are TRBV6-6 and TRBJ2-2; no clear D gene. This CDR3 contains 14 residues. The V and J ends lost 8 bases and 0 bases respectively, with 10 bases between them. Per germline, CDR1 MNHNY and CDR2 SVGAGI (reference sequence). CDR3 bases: TGTGCCAGCTCCCAGACTGCGAACACCGGGGAGCTGTTTTTT. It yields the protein CASSQTANTGELFF.

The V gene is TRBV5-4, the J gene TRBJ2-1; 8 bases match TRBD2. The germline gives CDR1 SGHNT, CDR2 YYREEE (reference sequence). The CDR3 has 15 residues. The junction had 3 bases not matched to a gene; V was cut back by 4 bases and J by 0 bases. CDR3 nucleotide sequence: TGTGCCAGCAGCGAGCGGGGGAACTCCTACAATGAGCAGTTCTTC. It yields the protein CASSERGNSYNEQFF. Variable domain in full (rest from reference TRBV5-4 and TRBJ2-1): ETGVTQSPTHLIKTRGQQVTLRCSSQSGHNTVSWYQQALGQGPQFIFQYYREEENGRGNFPPRFSGLQFPNYSSELNVNALELDDSALYLCASSERGNSYNEQFFGPGTRLTVL.